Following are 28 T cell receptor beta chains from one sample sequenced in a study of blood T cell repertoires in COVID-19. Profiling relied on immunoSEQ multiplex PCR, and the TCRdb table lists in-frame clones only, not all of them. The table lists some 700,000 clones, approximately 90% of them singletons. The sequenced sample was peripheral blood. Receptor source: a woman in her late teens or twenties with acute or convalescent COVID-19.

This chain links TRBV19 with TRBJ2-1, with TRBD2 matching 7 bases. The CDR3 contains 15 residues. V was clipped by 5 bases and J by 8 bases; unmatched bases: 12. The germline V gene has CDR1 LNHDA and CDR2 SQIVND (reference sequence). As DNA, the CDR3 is TGTGCCAGTAGTCCGGTCGTTGCGGGGGACGATGAGCAGTTCTTC. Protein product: CASSPVVAGDDEQFF.

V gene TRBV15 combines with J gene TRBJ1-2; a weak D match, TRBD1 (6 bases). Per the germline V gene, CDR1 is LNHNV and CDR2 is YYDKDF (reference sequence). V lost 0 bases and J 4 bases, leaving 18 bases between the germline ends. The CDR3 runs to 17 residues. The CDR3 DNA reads TGTGCCACCAGCAGAGATCGGTCAGGGGCTAATCCCTATGGCTACACCTTC. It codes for CATSRDRSGANPYGYTF.

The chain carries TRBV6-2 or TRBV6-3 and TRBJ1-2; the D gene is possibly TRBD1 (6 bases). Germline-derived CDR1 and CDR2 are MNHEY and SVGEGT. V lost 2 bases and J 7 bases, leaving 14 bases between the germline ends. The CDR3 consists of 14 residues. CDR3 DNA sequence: TGTGCCAGCAGTTACGGGGGCGGACCCGTTGGCTACACCTTC. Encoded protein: CASSYGGGPVGYTF.

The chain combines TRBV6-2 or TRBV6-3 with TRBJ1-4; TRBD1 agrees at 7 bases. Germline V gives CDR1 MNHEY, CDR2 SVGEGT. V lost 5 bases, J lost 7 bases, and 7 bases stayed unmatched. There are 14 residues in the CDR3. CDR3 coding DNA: TGTGCCAGCAGTCACGGACAGGAAGGTGAAAAACTGTTTTTT. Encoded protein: CASSHGQEGEKLFF.

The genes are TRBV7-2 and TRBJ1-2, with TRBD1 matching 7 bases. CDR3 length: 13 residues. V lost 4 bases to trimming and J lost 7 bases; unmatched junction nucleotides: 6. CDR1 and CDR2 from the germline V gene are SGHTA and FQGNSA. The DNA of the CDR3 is TGTGCCAGCAGCTCGGACAGGTTAGGTGGCTACACCTTC. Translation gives CASSSDRLGGYTF.

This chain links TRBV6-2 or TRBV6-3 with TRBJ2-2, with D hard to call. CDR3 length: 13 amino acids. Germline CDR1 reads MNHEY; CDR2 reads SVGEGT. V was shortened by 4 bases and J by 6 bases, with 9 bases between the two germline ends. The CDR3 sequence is CASSLEFAGELFF. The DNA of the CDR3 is TGTGCCAGCAGTTTGGAGTTTGCCGGGGAGCTGTTTTTT.

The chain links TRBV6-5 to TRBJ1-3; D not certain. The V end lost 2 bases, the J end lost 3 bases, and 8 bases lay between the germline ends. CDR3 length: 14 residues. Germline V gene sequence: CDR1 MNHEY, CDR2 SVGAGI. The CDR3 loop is CASSYKGGGNTIYF. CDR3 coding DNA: TGTGCCAGCAGTTACAAGGGAGGTGGAAACACCATATATTTT.

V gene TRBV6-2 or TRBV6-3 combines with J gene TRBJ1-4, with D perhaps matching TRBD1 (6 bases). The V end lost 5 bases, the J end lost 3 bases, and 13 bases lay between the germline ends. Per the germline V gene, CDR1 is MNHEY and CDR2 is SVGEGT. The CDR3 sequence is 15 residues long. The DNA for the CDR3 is TGTGCCAGCAGTCGACAGGTCCGGTCTAATGAAAAACTGTTTTTT. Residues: CASSRQVRSNEKLFF.

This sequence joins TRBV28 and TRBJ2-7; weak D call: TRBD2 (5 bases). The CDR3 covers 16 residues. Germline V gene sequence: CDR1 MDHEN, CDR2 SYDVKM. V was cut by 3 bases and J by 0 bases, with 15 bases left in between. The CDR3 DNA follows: TGTGCCAGCAGTTTGGCGGGCGGCAGCTACTCCTACGAGCAGTACTTC. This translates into CASSLAGGSYSYEQYF.

CDR3 in DNA: TGTGCCTGGACTTGGGACACGCTGAACACTGAAGCTTTCTTT. Amino acid sequence: CAWTWDTLNTEAFF. This chain uses TRBV30 with TRBJ1-1; perhaps TRBD1 as D (6 bases). This CDR3 spans 14 amino acids. Trimming left V 4 bases short and J 0 bases short, with 12 bases between. Germline loops: CDR1 GTSNPN, CDR2 SVGIG (reference sequence).

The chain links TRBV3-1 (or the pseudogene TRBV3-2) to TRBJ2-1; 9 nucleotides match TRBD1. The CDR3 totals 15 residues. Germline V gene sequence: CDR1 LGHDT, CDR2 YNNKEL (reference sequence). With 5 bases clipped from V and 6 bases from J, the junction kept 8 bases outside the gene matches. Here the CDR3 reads CASSNRDRVVNEQFF. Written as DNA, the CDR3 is TGTGCCAGCAGCAACCGGGACAGGGTTGTCAATGAGCAGTTCTTC.

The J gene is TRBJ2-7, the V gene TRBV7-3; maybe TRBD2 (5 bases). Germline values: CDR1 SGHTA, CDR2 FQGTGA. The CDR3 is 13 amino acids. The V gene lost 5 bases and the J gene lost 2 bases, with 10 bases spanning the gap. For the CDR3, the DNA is TGTGCCAGCAGCCAGGCGGGCCCCTACGAGCAGTACTTC. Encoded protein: CASSQAGPYEQYF.

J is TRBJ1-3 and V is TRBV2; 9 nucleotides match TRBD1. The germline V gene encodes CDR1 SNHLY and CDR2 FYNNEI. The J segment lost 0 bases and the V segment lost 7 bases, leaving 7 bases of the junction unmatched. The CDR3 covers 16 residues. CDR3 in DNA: TGTGCCAGCACCAAACAGGGGGCCCCCTCTGGAAACACCATATATTTT. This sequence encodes CASTKQGAPSGNTIYF.

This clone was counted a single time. CDR3 sequence (DNA): TGTGCCAGCAGGGGGAGAAAGAAGAGTGAGCAGTTCTTC. This translates into CASRGRKKSEQFF. The rearrangement joins TRBV6-6 to TRBJ2-1, with TRBD2 as a possible D gene (5 bases). Trimming took off 6 bases at V and 9 bases at J, with 15 bases between the two ends. From germline, CDR1 is MNHNY and CDR2 SVGAGI (reference sequence). The CDR3 loop spans 13 amino acids.

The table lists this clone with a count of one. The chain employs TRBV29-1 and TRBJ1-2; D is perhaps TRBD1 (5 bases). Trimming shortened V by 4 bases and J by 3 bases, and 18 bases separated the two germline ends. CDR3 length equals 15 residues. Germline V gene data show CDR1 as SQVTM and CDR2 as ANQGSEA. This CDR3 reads CSVGSRPGVDYGYTF. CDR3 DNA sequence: TGCAGCGTTGGATCTCGCCCGGGGGTCGACTATGGCTACACCTTC.

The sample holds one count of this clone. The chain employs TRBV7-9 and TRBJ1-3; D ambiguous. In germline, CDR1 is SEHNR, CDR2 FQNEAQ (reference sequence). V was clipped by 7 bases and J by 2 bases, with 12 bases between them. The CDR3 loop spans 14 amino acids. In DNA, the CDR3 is TGTGCCAGCACCCCGCGGGTTGCTGGAAACACCATATATTTT. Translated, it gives CASTPRVAGNTIYF.

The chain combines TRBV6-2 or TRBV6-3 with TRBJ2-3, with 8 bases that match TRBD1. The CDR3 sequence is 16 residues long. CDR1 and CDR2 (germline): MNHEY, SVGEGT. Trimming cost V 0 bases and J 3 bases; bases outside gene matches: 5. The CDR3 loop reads CASSYSPGQGTDTQYF. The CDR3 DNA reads TGTGCCAGCAGTTACTCTCCTGGACAGGGAACAGATACGCAGTATTTT.

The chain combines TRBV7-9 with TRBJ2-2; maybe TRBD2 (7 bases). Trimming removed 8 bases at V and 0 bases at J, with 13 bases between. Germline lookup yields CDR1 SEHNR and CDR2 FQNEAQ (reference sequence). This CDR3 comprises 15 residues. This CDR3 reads CASGRGLSNTGELFF. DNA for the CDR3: TGTGCCAGCGGGAGGGGGTTGTCGAACACCGGGGAGCTGTTTTTT.

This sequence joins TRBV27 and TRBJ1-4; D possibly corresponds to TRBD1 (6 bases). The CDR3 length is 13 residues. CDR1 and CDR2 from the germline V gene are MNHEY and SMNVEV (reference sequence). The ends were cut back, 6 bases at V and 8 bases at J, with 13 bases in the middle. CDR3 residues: CASSLQGSEKLFF. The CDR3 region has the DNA TGTGCCAGCAGCCTACAGGGTAGCGAAAAACTGTTTTTT.

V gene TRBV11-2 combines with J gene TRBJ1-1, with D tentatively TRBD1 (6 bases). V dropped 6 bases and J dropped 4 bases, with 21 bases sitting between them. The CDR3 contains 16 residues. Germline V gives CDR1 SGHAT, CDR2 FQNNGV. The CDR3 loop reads CASSSIRGIRGTEAFF. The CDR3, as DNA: TGTGCCAGCAGTTCAATCAGGGGAATACGGGGCACTGAAGCTTTCTTT.

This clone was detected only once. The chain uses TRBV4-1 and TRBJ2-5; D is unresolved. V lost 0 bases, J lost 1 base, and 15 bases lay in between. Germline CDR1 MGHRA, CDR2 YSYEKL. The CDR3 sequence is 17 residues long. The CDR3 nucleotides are TGCGCCAGCAGCCAAGAGTCCGCGCCGCTCCCCCAAGAGACCCAGTACTTC. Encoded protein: CASSQESAPLPQETQYF.

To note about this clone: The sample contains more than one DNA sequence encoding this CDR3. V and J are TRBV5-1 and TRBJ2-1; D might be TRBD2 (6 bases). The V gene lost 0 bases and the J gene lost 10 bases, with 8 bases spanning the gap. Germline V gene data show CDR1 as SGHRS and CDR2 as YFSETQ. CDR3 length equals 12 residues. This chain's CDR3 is CASSLGRGEQFF. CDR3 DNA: TGCGCCAGCAGCTTGGGTCGGGGGGAGCAGTTCTTC.

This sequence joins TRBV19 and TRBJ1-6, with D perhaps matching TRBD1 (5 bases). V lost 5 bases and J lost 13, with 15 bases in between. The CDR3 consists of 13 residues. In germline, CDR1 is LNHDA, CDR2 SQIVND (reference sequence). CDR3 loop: CASSVTGNWPLHF. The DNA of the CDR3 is TGTGCCAGTAGTGTCACAGGAAATTGGCCCCTCCACTTT.

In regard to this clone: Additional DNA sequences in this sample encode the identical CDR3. This chain's CDR3 is CSAGTGDGYTF. In DNA, the CDR3 is TGCAGTGCCGGGACAGGGGATGGCTACACCTTC. The rearrangement joins TRBV20-1 to TRBJ1-2; 10 nucleotides line up with TRBD1. From germline, CDR1 is DFQATT and CDR2 SNEGSKA (reference sequence). The V segment lost 6 bases and the J segment 6 bases; nucleotides outside the gene matches: 1. This CDR3 is built from 11 residues.

Here the CDR3 DNA reads TGCAGCGTTGATCAGGGGACCACTGAAGCTTTCTTT. Translation: CSVDQGTTEAFF. This chain connects TRBV29-1 to TRBJ1-1; D might be TRBD1 (6 bases). V was shortened by 3 bases and J by 4 bases, with 9 bases between the two germline ends. The V gene's germline CDR1 is SQVTM and CDR2 ANQGSEA. The CDR3 length is 12 residues.

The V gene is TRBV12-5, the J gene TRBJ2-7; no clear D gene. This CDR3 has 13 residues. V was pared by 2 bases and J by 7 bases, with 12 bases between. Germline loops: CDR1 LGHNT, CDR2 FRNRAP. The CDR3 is CASGLQMAGEQYF. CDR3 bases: TGTGCTAGTGGTTTGCAAATGGCCGGGGAGCAGTACTTC.

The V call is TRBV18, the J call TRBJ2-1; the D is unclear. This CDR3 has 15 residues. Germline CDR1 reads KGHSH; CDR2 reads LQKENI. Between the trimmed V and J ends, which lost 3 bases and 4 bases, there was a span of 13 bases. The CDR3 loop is CASSPARPIYNEQFF. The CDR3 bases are TGTGCCAGCTCACCGGCTAGACCGATATACAATGAGCAGTTCTTC.

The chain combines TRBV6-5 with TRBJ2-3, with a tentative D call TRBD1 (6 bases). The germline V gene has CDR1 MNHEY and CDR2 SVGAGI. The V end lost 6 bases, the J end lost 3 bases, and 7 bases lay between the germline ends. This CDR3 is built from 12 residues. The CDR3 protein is CASRGATDTQYF. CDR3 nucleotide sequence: TGTGCCAGCAGGGGGGCTACAGATACGCAGTATTTT.